The 5 T cell receptor beta chains in this list originate from one sample, sequenced in a study of identical twins (dated by TCRdb to between 2015 and 2016). Libraries were made using 5' RACE. Sequencing was performed on an Illumina HiSeq 2000. TCRdb reprocessed the public reads (quality trimming at Q25 with fastp, clone calling with MiXCR) and kept in-frame beta chains. For every CDR3 protein sequence, its rows merge into one entry that carries the most common genes and DNA. Here the sample has 690,000 or so distinct CDR3 sequences; around 6% occur a single time. The ten most abundant clones make up 1.5% to 2% of the sample. The material sequenced was naive T cells sorted from blood. The cell subset or site label for this specimen denotes: cells isolated with a human naive T-cell isolation kit. The receptors come from a man younger than 35 in good health.

The rearrangement links TRBV5-1 to TRBJ2-7; 7 bases agree with TRBD1. The length of the CDR3 is 15 residues. In germline, CDR1 is SGHRS, CDR2 YFSETQ. J lost 5 bases, V lost 0 bases, and 8 bases had no gene match. The CDR3 loop is CASSLAEGALHEQYF. The CDR3 DNA sequence: TGCGCCAGCAGCTTGGCCGAGGGGGCTCTCCACGAGCAGTACTTC. Full variable domain (remainder filled in from reference TRBV5-1 and TRBJ2-7): KAGVTQTPRYLIKTRGQQVTLSCSPISGHRSVSWYQQTPGQGLQFLFEYFSETQRNKGNFPGRFSGRQFSNSRSEMNVSTLELGDSALYLCASSLAEGALHEQYFGPGTRLTVT.

About this clonotype itself: Possible read error: a much larger clone is one base away. Given the absence of the conserved phenylalanine or tryptophan at the CDR3 end, a read error is likely. The chain uses TRBV20-1 and TRBJ2-1, with D perhaps TRBD2 (5 bases). CDR1 and CDR2 from the germline V gene are DFQATT and SNEGSKA (reference sequence). The V and J ends lost 1 base and 2 bases respectively, with 9 bases between them. The CDR3 is 14 amino acids. The CDR3 coding sequence is TGCAGTGCTAGAGGTAGGGAGACCTACAATGAGCAGTTCCTC. Translated, it gives CSARGRETYNEQFL.

This clonotype was counted ten times or more. This chain uses TRBV11-2 with TRBJ2-7, with D possibly being TRBD1 (6 bases). CDR1 and CDR2 (germline): SGHAT, FQNNGV. CDR3 length: 14 residues. Trimming pared 0 bases from V and 3 bases from J, leaving 9 bases between. The chain's CDR3 is CASSLEGTNYEQYF. The CDR3 coding sequence is TGTGCCAGCAGCTTAGAAGGGACAAACTACGAGCAGTACTTC.

This clonotype was observed many times. This sequence joins TRBV5-1 and TRBJ1-1, with D unclear. The CDR3 length is 13 residues. Looked up from germline, CDR1 is SGHRS and CDR2 is YFSETQ. V was pared by 0 bases and J by 4 bases, with 7 bases between. The CDR3, as DNA: TGCGCCAGCAGCTTGGACAGCGCCACTGAAGCTTTCTTT. It translates to CASSLDSATEAFF. Using reference TRBV5-1 and TRBJ1-1 for the parts outside the CDR3, the full variable domain is KAGVTQTPRYLIKTRGQQVTLSCSPISGHRSVSWYQQTPGQGLQFLFEYFSETQRNKGNFPGRFSGRQFSNSRSEMNVSTLELGDSALYLCASSLDSATEAFFGQGTRLTVV.

This clonotype was counted at least ten times. J is TRBJ2-1 and V is TRBV12-3 or TRBV12-4; a weak D match, TRBD1 (6 bases). With 7 bases removed from V and 0 bases from J, the gap between germline ends came to 10 bases. The CDR3 has 14 amino acids. The CDR3 loop reads CASNRGGSYNEQFF. The CDR3, as DNA: TGTGCCAGCAACCGAGGGGGCTCCTACAATGAGCAGTTCTTC.